This is a list of T cell receptor beta chains from one sample in a study of naive and memory T cell subsets. TCRdb recomputed calls from the UMI-ligation and nested PCR reads with MiXCR, one row per CDR3 protein. The data show more than 120,000 distinct CDR3 sequences, about 20% seen once. Sequenced material: naive CD8+ T cells from blood. These receptors all come from a human donor in good health. CDR3s include the opening cysteine and the closing phenylalanine or tryptophan. D genes are given only for firm matches. Clone size appears in some rows only: once, few, many, or a class for an expanded clone.

d_gene,j_gene,v_gene,abundance,CDR3aa,CDR3nt
.,TRBJ2-1,TRBV5-4,.,CASSQLANEQFF,TGTGCCAGCAGCCAACTAGCCAATGAGCAGTTCTTC
.,TRBJ2-7,TRBV13,.,CASSQEDLPYEQYF,TGTGCCAGCAGCCAGGAGGACTTGCCCTACGAGCAGTACTTC
TRBD1,TRBJ1-2,TRBV12-3/TRBV12-4,few,CASSFRGQGSFHGYTF,TGTGCCAGCAGTTTCCGCGGACAGGGGAGTTTTCATGGCTACACCTTC
TRBD1,TRBJ2-7,TRBV20-1,few,CSAPGQGYEQYF,TGCAGTGCTCCGGGACAGGGGTACGAGCAGTACTTC
.,TRBJ1-5,TRBV11-2,few,CASSLEGVQPQHF,TGTGCCAGCAGCTTAGAAGGGGTTCAGCCCCAGCATTTT
TRBD2,TRBJ2-1,TRBV29-1,.,CSVELAGAVDLNEQFF,TGCAGCGTTGAGTTAGCGGGAGCTGTCGATTTGAATGAGCAGTTCTTC
.,TRBJ2-7,TRBV3-1,.,CASSHSLADYEQYF,TGTGCCAGCAGCCATTCATTAGCGGACTACGAGCAGTACTTC
.,TRBJ1-6,TRBV4-2,few,CASSQDGATYNSPLHF,TGTGCCAGCAGCCAAGATGGCGCGACCTATAATTCACCCCTCCACTTT
.,TRBJ2-5,TRBV27,.,CASSLAGTQLVPETQYF,TGTGCCAGCAGTTTGGCAGGGACCCAGTTGGTTCCGGAGACCCAGTACTTC
TRBD2,TRBJ2-1,TRBV25-1,.,CASSEFASGGSSYNEQFF,TGTGCCAGCAGTGAATTTGCTAGCGGGGGGAGCTCCTACAATGAGCAGTTCTTC
.,TRBJ1-1,TRBV5-1,.,CASSLEREVNTEAFF,TGCGCCAGCAGCTTGGAGAGGGAGGTAAACACTGAAGCTTTCTTT
TRBD2,TRBJ2-3,TRBV7-2,few,CASSSGLAGGSSTDTQYF,TGTGCCAGCAGCTCTGGACTAGCGGGAGGATCGAGCACAGATACGCAGTATTTT
.,TRBJ2-1,TRBV7-9,.,CASSLGYLTSYNEQFF,TGTGCCAGCAGCTTAGGTTACCTCACTTCCTACAATGAGCAGTTCTTC
TRBD2,TRBJ2-5,TRBV20-1,.,CSTNRGGEETQYF,TGCAGTACTAACCGGGGGGGGGAAGAGACCCAGTACTTC
.,TRBJ2-1,TRBV28,few,CASSLFSGAGSRNEQFF,TGTGCCAGCAGTTTGTTCTCAGGAGCGGGCTCTCGGAATGAGCAGTTCTTC
.,TRBJ1-3,TRBV27,.,CASSLKGGSGNTIYF,TGTGCCAGCAGTTTAAAAGGGGGCTCTGGAAACACCATATATTTT
TRBD2,TRBJ2-1,TRBV12-5,.,CASGFWAGAMNEQFF,TGTGCTAGTGGTTTTTGGGCGGGAGCGATGAATGAGCAGTTCTTC
.,TRBJ2-2,TRBV27,.,CASSFVGPYTGELFF,TGTGCCAGCAGTTTCGTCGGGCCGTACACCGGGGAGCTGTTTTTT
.,TRBJ1-1,TRBV9,.,CASSPRETLSRNTEAFF,TGTGCCAGCAGCCCCAGAGAGACGCTCTCGCGGAACACTGAAGCTTTCTTT
TRBD2,TRBJ2-7,TRBV6-2/TRBV6-3,.,CASSSPAPFTSGPTYEQYF,TGTGCCAGCAGCTCACCCGCCCCCTTTACTAGCGGGCCCACCTACGAGCAGTACTTC